Described below is a single T cell receptor (beta chain) sequence and its context. Its cognate antigen is unknown. cDNA serving as the sequencing template came from extracted, reverse transcribed RNA. Using immunoSEQ multiplex PCR, the repertoire was profiled, and TCRdb retains in-frame clones only, with some absent. The table includes roughly 170,000 clones, about 60% detected once. These data originate in a study of CD8+ T cells in alopecia areata. Study-level points and caveats: Many expanded lesional clones persisted during tofacitinib (in both scalp and blood). Normal-skin resident alphabeta T cells also appear among scalp sample sequences. Lesional tissue from the scalp (especially in alopecia totalis/universalis) showed higher clonality than normal scalp. Tofacitinib yielded significantly lower scalp clonality and fewer expanded CD8+ clones among the top 100.

Treatment here: oral pan-JAK inhibitor, 5-10 mg twice daily. V dropped 8 bases and J dropped 3; count of bases not matched to a gene: 8. The CDR3 consists of 14 residues. Germline CDR1 and CDR2: MGHDK and SYGVNS. The clonotype was recovered from a human donor with alopecia areata. Sequencing used CD8+ T cells sorted from blood, obtained at week 24, from a patient treated with tofacitinib. The chain links TRBV25-1 to TRBJ1-2, with 8 bases that match TRBD1. The CDR3 coding sequence is TGTGCCAGCGGTCTTCCGGGACAGGACTATGGCTACACCTTC. Its translation is CASGLPGQDYGYTF.